A selection of T cell receptor beta chains follows, all from one sample in a study of blood T cell repertoires in COVID-19. Measured with immunoSEQ multiplex PCR; TCRdb has only the in-frame clones, and not every one. The repertoire includes 350,000 to 400,000 clones, more than 80% of them detected once, and 2.5% to 3.5% sits in the top ten. Source material: peripheral blood. These receptors all come from a woman younger than 45 with COVID-19, enrolled during active disease. CDR3s include the opening cysteine and the closing phenylalanine or tryptophan. D genes are given only for firm matches. Expanded clones get a size class; other rows say once, few or many, or leave the size out.

j_gene: TRBJ2-2; v_gene: TRBV7-9; d_gene: NA; abundance: NA; CDR3nt: TGTGCCAGCAGCTTTTTGGGGCGGTCGAACACCGGGGAGCTGTTTTTT; CDR3aa: CASSFLGRSNTGELFF
j_gene: TRBJ1-4; v_gene: TRBV30; d_gene: NA; abundance: NA; CDR3nt: TGTGCCTGGAGTGGAGTAGAAGAAAAACTGTTTTTT; CDR3aa: CAWSGVEEKLFF
j_gene: TRBJ2-7; v_gene: TRBV27; d_gene: TRBD1; abundance: NA; CDR3nt: TGTGCCAGCAGTTTGGGACAGGACTTTTACGAGCAGTACTTC; CDR3aa: CASSLGQDFYEQYF
j_gene: TRBJ2-3; v_gene: TRBV7-9; d_gene: NA; abundance: NA; CDR3nt: TGTGCCAGCACCCCTAGAGGGACTAGCACAGATACGCAGTATTTT; CDR3aa: CASTPRGTSTDTQYF
j_gene: TRBJ1-1; v_gene: TRBV29-1; d_gene: NA; abundance: NA; CDR3nt: TGCAGCTCCCCTGGGGCAGGAATGAACACTGAAGCTTTCTTT; CDR3aa: CSSPGAGMNTEAFF
j_gene: TRBJ1-1; v_gene: TRBV6-1; d_gene: NA; abundance: NA; CDR3nt: TGTGCCAGCAGTGAAAATCCAGACGGGACAGAAGCTTTCTTT; CDR3aa: CASSENPDGTEAFF
j_gene: TRBJ1-6; v_gene: TRBV28; d_gene: NA; abundance: NA; CDR3nt: TGTGCCAGCAGCTCTACCCGGGAGGGGGGAGGTTCACCCCTCCACTTT; CDR3aa: CASSSTREGGGSPLHF
j_gene: TRBJ2-7; v_gene: TRBV18; d_gene: NA; abundance: NA; CDR3nt: TGTGCCAGCTCACCGGTGGACTCCTTTGGCTACGAGCAGTACTTC; CDR3aa: CASSPVDSFGYEQYF
j_gene: TRBJ1-2; v_gene: TRBV3-1/TRBV3-2; d_gene: TRBD1; abundance: NA; CDR3nt: TGTGCCAGCAGCCAGTTGTCGTCGGCGCGCAGGGGGTTAGGCTACACCTTC; CDR3aa: CASSQLSSARRGLGYTF
j_gene: TRBJ2-2; v_gene: TRBV29-1; d_gene: TRBD1; abundance: NA; CDR3nt: TGCAGCGTTGAGGGGGGACAGGCCTTATCAAACACCGGGGAGCTGTTTTTT; CDR3aa: CSVEGGQALSNTGELFF
j_gene: TRBJ1-2; v_gene: TRBV9; d_gene: TRBD1; abundance: NA; CDR3nt: TGTGCCAGCAGCGCAGGGGGCGACTATGGCTACACCTTC; CDR3aa: CASSAGGDYGYTF
j_gene: TRBJ2-2; v_gene: TRBV25-1; d_gene: NA; abundance: NA; CDR3nt: TGTGCCAGCGGGGAGACCGGGAACACCGGGGAGCTGTTTTTT; CDR3aa: CASGETGNTGELFF
j_gene: TRBJ2-3; v_gene: TRBV28; d_gene: TRBD2; abundance: once; CDR3nt: TGTGCCAGCAGTGTCCAGCGGGAGAGCACAGATACGCAGTATTTT; CDR3aa: CASSVQRESTDTQYF
j_gene: TRBJ2-1; v_gene: TRBV3-1/TRBV3-2; d_gene: TRBD2; abundance: NA; CDR3nt: TGTGCCAGCAGCCCCAGCGGGGGTACCTACAATGAGCAGTTCTTC; CDR3aa: CASSPSGGTYNEQFF
j_gene: TRBJ1-4; v_gene: TRBV27; d_gene: NA; abundance: NA; CDR3nt: TGTGCCAGCAGTTCGACACCGAATAATGAAAAACTGTTTTTT; CDR3aa: CASSSTPNNEKLFF
j_gene: TRBJ2-7; v_gene: TRBV28; d_gene: NA; abundance: once; CDR3nt: TGTGCCAGCAGTTTCCGAACTGGACAGATATTTTTCTCCTACGAGCAGTACTTC; CDR3aa: CASSFRTGQIFFSYEQYF